These 12 T cell receptor beta chains share one sample of origin, sequenced in a study of blood T cells in healthy people across ages. Combining a sample-barcoded 5' primer with a J-beta primer mix, a second PCR ran for 7 to 11 cycles. TCRdb re-analysed the 5' RACE reads in MiXCR, keeping a single row per CDR3 protein. The sample includes 850,000 to 1,000,000 distinct CDR3 sequences, approximately 50% of them seen just once. Specimen: blood. Receptors originate from a woman aged 60-75 years in good health.

This chain joins TRBV7-2 and TRBJ1-4; D not resolved. The CDR3 length is 14 residues. V was trimmed by 5 bases and J by 4 bases, leaving 11 bases between them. The germline CDR1 and CDR2 sequences are SGHTA and FQGNSA. CDR3 coding DNA: TGTGCCAGCAGCCGGAACGCGTTTAATGAAAAACTGTTTTTT. As protein: CASSRNAFNEKLFF.

The chain employs TRBV29-1 and TRBJ2-1, with D unresolved. In germline, CDR1 is SQVTM, CDR2 ANQGSEA. The CDR3 has 13 amino acids. With 6 bases removed from V and 5 bases from J, the gap between germline ends came to 14 bases. The CDR3 protein is CSVDVRRDNEQFF. In DNA form, the CDR3 reads TGCAGCGTGGATGTTAGACGCGACAATGAGCAGTTCTTC.

This clonotype was seen a handful of times. V usage is TRBV18 and J usage is TRBJ1-2, with D unresolved. V dropped 2 bases and J dropped 1 base, with 14 bases sitting between them. This CDR3 is 16 amino acids long. From germline, CDR1 is KGHSH and CDR2 LQKENI. The CDR3 loop reads CASSPNPGISNYGYTF. CDR3 nucleotide sequence: TGTGCCAGCTCACCAAATCCGGGAATTAGTAACTATGGCTACACCTTC.

The chain recombines TRBV6-6 with TRBJ2-7; maybe TRBD1 (6 bases). The CDR3 is 15 residues long. CDR1 and CDR2 from the germline V gene are MNHNY and SVGAGI (reference sequence). V gave up 5 bases and J gave up 7 bases, with 21 bases separating them. The CDR3 DNA reads TGTGCCAGCAGTCAAACGGGTGGGGCAGGGGAAGAGCAGTACTTC. Amino acids: CASSQTGGAGEEQYF.

This clonotype occurred a few times. The gene calls are TRBV4-1 and TRBJ2-3; tentatively, D is TRBD2 (6 bases). Trimming cost V 5 bases and J 6 bases, with 15 bases left between them. From germline, CDR1 is MGHRA and CDR2 YSYEKL. CDR3 length: 14 residues. The CDR3 is CASSKVPGVDTQYF. In nucleotides, the CDR3 is TGCGCCAGCAGCAAGGTCCCGGGGGTCGATACGCAGTATTTT.

The chain couples TRBV6-1 to TRBJ2-3; D possibly corresponds to TRBD1 (6 bases). CDR1 and CDR2 from the germline V gene are MNHNS and SASEGT. This CDR3 region has 15 residues. Trimming pared 5 bases from V and 3 bases from J, leaving 15 bases between. The CDR3 is CASSNTGSPTDTQYF. CDR3 nucleotides: TGTGCCAGCAGTAACACAGGGTCTCCGACAGATACGCAGTATTTT.

The genes are TRBV11-2 and TRBJ2-4; a possible D gene is TRBD2 (5 bases). Trimming left V 5 bases short and J 2 bases short, with 10 bases between. This CDR3 contains 14 residues. Germline CDR1 is SGHAT and CDR2 is FQNNGV. The CDR3 sequence: CASSPLASKNIQYF. In nucleotides, the CDR3 is TGTGCCAGCAGCCCCCTAGCCTCCAAAAACATTCAGTACTTC. The variable domain in full, completed from reference TRBV11-2 and TRBJ2-4, reads EAGVAQSPRYKIIEKRQSVAFWCNPISGHATLYWYQQILGQGPKLLIQFQNNGVVDDSQLPKDRFSAERLKGVDSTLKIQPAKLEDSAVYLCASSPLASKNIQYFGAGTRLSVL.

This rearrangement joins TRBV6-1 to TRBJ1-4; possible D gene TRBD1, 5 bases. Trimming pared 7 bases from V and 4 bases from J, leaving 16 bases between. CDR1 MNHNS and CDR2 SASEGT come from the germline V gene. The CDR3 contains 15 residues. DNA of the CDR3: TGTGCCAGCATCATCCGAAACAGGCTTAATGAAAAACTGTTTTTT. Translated: CASIIRNRLNEKLFF.

The genes are TRBV4-2 and TRBJ2-7; weak D call: TRBD1 (6 bases). Germline CDR1 reads LGHNA; CDR2 reads YNFKEQ. V dropped 5 bases and J dropped 5 bases, with 13 bases sitting between them. CDR3 length equals 13 residues. The DNA for the CDR3 is TGTGCCAGCAGCGTGACAGGACCCCACGAGCAGTACTTC. Amino acids: CASSVTGPHEQYF.

Turning to this clonotype: Possible read error: a much larger clone is one base away. The rearrangement joins TRBV28 to TRBJ2-3; no reliable D call. V lost 6 bases and J 10 bases, leaving 17 bases between the germline ends. CDR3 size: 13 residues. Germline-derived CDR1 and CDR2 are MDHEN and SYDVKM. The CDR3 here is CASSYDDWDAQYF. The CDR3 DNA follows: TGTGCCAGCAGCTATGACGATTGGGATGCGCAGTATTTT.

V gene TRBV7-2 combines with J gene TRBJ2-1, with 7 bases fitting TRBD2. Losses at the gene ends were 5 bases for V and 8 bases for J; bases not matched to a gene: 6. There are 13 residues in the CDR3. CDR1 is SGHTA, CDR2 FQGNSA, per germline. Here the CDR3 DNA reads TGTGCCAGCAGCATTGGACTAGAGTATGAGCAGTTCTTC. Its translation is CASSIGLEYEQFF.

This clonotype has at least ten counts. This chain joins TRBV29-1 and TRBJ2-7; D not certain. CDR3 length equals 13 residues. The V end was cut by 6 bases, the J end by 0 bases, with 12 bases between. CDR1 SQVTM and CDR2 ANQGSEA come from the germline V gene. CDR3 in DNA: TGCAGCGTCACAGACCCAATCTCCTACGAGCAGTACTTC. Protein: CSVTDPISYEQYF.